These 4 T cell receptor beta chains were sequenced from one sample in a study of T cell repertoires in cytomegalovirus infection. MiXCR, applied by TCRdb to the reads, yields one record per CDR3 protein. The sample has 150,000 to 200,000 distinct CDR3 sequences; roughly 27% are singletons. Sample: PBMCs. These receptors came from a human donor in good health (CMV status not recorded). Some clones in this sample may be carry-over from other donors' samples.

This clonotype came up a few times. V is TRBV7-6 and J is TRBJ2-3; 9 nucleotides line up with TRBD2. The CDR3 runs 19 residues. Germline loops: CDR1 SGHVS, CDR2 FNYEAQ. The junction had 15 bases not matched to a gene; V was cut back by 3 bases and J by 2 bases. The CDR3 region is CASSFSAGGPDPDTDTQYF. The CDR3 DNA reads TGTGCCAGCAGCTTCTCTGCGGGGGGGCCGGACCCAGACACAGATACGCAGTATTTT.

This clonotype was counted ten times or more. This CDR3 reads CASSWGQFNEKLFF. CDR3 sequence (DNA): TGTGCCAGCAGCTGGGGACAGTTTAATGAAAAACTGTTTTTT. The chain links TRBV7-6 to TRBJ1-4; 7 positions agree with TRBD1. The CDR3 runs to 14 residues. Losses at the gene ends were 4 bases for V and 4 bases for J; bases not matched to a gene: 3. Germline V gene data show CDR1 as SGHVS and CDR2 as FNYEAQ.

As for this clonotype: Compared with germline, one end of the junction differs, possibly owing to a read error. This rearrangement joins TRBV7-9 to TRBJ2-5, with D maybe TRBD2 (5 bases). Germline lookup yields CDR1 SEHNR and CDR2 FQNEAQ (reference sequence). This CDR3 spans 12 amino acids. The CDR3 nucleotides read TGTGCCAGCAGCTTAGAATCGGGGTCGATGCACTTC. Translating gives CASSLESGSMHF.

The gene calls are TRBV18 and TRBJ2-3; D ambiguous. V was pared by 6 bases and J by 2 bases, with 9 bases between. The CDR3 has 13 amino acids. The germline V gene has CDR1 KGHSH and CDR2 LQKENI. CDR3 sequence: CASSRVPTDTQYF. The CDR3 bases are TGTGCCAGCTCGCGTGTACCCACAGATACGCAGTATTTT.